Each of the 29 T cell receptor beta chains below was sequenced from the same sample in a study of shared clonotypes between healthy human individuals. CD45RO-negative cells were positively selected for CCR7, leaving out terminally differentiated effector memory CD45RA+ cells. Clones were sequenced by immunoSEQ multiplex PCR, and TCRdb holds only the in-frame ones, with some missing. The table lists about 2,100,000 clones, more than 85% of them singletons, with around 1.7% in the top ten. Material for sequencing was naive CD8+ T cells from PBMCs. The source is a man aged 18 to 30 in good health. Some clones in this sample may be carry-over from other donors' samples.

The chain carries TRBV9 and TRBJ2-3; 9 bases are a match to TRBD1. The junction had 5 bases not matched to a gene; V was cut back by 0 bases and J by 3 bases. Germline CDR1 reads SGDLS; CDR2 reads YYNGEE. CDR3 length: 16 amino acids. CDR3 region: CASSVANRGQTDTQYF. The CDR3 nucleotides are TGTGCCAGCAGCGTAGCTAACAGGGGGCAAACAGATACGCAGTATTTT. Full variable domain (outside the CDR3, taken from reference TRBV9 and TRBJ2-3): DSGVTQTPKHLITATGQRVTLRCSPRSGDLSVYWYQQSLDQGLQFLIQYYNGEERAKGNILERFSAQQFPDLHSELNLSSLELGDSALYFCASSVANRGQTDTQYFGPGTRLTVL.

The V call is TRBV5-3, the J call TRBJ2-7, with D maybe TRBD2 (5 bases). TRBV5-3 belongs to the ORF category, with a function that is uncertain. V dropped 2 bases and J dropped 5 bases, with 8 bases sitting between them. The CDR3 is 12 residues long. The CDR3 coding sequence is TGTGCCAGAAGCTTCCGGCGGGACGAGCAGTACTTC. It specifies CARSFRRDEQYF.

CDR3: CASSLDRAISGNTIYF. For the CDR3, the DNA is TGTGCCAGCAGCCTTGACAGGGCGATATCTGGAAACACCATATATTTT. This chain connects TRBV4-2 to TRBJ1-3, with 7 bases matching TRBD1. The V gene's germline CDR1 is LGHNA and CDR2 YNFKEQ. Unmatched junction bases numbered 7, after V lost 4 bases and J lost 1 base. CDR3 length: 16 amino acids.

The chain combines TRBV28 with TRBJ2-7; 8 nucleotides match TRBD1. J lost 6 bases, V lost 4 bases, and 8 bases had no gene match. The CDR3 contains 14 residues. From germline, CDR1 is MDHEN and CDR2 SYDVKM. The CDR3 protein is CASSSVGRGPEQYF. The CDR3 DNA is TGTGCCAGCAGTTCGGTAGGCAGGGGGCCCGAGCAGTACTTC.

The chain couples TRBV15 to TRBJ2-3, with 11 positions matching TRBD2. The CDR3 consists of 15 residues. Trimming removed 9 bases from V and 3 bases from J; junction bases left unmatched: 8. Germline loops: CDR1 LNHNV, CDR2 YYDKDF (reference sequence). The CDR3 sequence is CATALGTSGTDTQYF. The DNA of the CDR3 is TGTGCCACAGCTTTGGGGACTAGCGGAACAGATACGCAGTATTTT.

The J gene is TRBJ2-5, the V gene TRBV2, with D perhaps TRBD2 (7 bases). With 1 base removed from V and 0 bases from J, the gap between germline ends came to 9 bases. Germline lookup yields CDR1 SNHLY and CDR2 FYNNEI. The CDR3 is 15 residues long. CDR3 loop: CASSEEGGNQETQYF. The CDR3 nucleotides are TGTGCCAGCAGTGAAGAGGGGGGGAACCAAGAGACCCAGTACTTC.

CDR3: CASSLPPDSSKNIQYF. The CDR3 DNA reads TGCGCCAGCAGCTTGCCTCCCGACAGCAGTAAAAACATTCAGTACTTC. The V call is TRBV5-1, the J call TRBJ2-4; possible D gene TRBD1, 5 bases. Germline loops: CDR1 SGHRS, CDR2 YFSETQ. There are 16 residues in the CDR3. Deletions cut 1 base from V and 4 bases from J, with 15 bases between.

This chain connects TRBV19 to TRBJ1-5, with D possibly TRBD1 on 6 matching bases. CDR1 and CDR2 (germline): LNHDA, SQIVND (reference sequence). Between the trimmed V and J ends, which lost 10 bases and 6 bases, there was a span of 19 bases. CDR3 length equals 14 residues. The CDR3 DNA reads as TGTGCCACGAAACCCACAGGGTTTAGTCAGCCCCAGCATTTT. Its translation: CATKPTGFSQPQHF.

CDR3 sequence reads: CASSIRQDFYEQYF. As DNA, the CDR3 is TGTGCCAGTAGTATCCGTCAGGATTTCTACGAGCAGTACTTC. The chain links TRBV19 to TRBJ2-7; D is unresolved. There are 14 residues in the CDR3. Trimming removed 3 bases at V and 3 bases at J, with 12 bases between. Per germline, CDR1 LNHDA and CDR2 SQIVND (reference sequence).

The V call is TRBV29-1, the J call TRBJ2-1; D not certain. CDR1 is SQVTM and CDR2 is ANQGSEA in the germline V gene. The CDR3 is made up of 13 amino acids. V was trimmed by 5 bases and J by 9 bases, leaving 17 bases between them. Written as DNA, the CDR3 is TGCAGCGTTAGACACCCCGAATCCAGTGAGCAGTTCTTC. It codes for CSVRHPESSEQFF.

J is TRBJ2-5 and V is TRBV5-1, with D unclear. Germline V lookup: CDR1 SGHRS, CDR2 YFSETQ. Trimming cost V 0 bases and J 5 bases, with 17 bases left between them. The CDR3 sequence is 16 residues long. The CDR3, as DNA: TGCGCCAGCAGCTTGGTAGCAGTAAGAAGGCGCGAGACCCAGTACTTC. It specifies CASSLVAVRRRETQYF.

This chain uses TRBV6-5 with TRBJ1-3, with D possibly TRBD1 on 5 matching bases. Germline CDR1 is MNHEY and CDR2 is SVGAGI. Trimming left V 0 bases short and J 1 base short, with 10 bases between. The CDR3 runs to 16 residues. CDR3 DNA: TGTGCCAGCAGTTACTCAGACACAGGTTCTGGAAACACCATATATTTT. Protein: CASSYSDTGSGNTIYF.

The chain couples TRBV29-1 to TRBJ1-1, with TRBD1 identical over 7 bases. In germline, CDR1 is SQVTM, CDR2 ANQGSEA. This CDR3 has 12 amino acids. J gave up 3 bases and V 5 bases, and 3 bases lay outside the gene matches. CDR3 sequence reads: CSVYRGDTEAFF. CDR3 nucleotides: TGCAGCGTTTACAGGGGTGACACTGAAGCTTTCTTT.

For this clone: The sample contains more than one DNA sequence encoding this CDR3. The CDR3 sequence: CASSYRAPNEKLFF. The CDR3 coding sequence is TGTGCCAGCAGCTACCGGGCTCCAAATGAAAAACTGTTTTTT. The V gene is TRBV27, the J gene TRBJ1-4; unclear D gene. Germline V gene data show CDR1 as MNHEY and CDR2 as SMNVEV (reference sequence). The CDR3 covers 14 residues. V shed 6 bases and J shed 5 bases, with 13 bases lying between them. Based on the CDR3 plus reference TRBV27 and TRBJ1-4, the full variable domain is EAQVTQNPRYLITVTGKKLTVTCSQNMNHEYMSWYRQDPGLGLRQIYYSMNVEVTDKGDVPEGYKVSRKEKRNFPLILESPSPNQTSLYFCASSYRAPNEKLFFGSGTQLSVL.

The CDR3 sequence: CASRTGNEKLFF. CDR3 bases: TGTGCCAGCAGGACGGGGAATGAAAAACTGTTTTTT. The rearrangement links TRBV27 to TRBJ1-4; D uncertain. This CDR3 is built from 12 residues. V shed 6 bases and J shed 5 bases, with 7 bases lying between them. Germline loops: CDR1 MNHEY, CDR2 SMNVEV (reference sequence).

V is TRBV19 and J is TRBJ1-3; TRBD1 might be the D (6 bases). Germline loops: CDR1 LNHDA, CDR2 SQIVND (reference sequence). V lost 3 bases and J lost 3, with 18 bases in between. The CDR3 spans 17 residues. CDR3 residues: CASSIILGATGGNTIYF. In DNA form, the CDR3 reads TGTGCCAGTAGTATCATCTTGGGGGCAACAGGTGGAAACACCATATATTTT.

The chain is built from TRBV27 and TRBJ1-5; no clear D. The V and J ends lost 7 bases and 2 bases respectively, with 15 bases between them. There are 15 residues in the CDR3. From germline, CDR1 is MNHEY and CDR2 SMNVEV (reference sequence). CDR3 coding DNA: TGTGCCAGCACCCACAAGTCTGAGGGCAATCAGCCCCAGCATTTT. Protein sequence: CASTHKSEGNQPQHF.

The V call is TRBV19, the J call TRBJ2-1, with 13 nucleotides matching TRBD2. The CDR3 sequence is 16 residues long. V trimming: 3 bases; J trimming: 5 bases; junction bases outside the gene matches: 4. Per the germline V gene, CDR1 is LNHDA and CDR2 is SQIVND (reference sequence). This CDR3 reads CASSIRTSGRDNEQFF. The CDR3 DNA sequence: TGTGCCAGTAGTATCCGGACTAGCGGGAGAGACAATGAGCAGTTCTTC.

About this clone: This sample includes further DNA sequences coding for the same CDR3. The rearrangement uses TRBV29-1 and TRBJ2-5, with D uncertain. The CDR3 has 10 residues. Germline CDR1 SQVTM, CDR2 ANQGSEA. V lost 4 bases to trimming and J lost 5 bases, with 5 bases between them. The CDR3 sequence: CSVVQETQYF. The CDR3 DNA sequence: TGCAGCGTTGTACAGGAGACCCAGTACTTC.

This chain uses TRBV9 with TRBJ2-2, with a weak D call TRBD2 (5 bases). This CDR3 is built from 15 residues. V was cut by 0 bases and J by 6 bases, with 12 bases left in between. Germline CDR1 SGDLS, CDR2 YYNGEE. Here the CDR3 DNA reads TGTGCCAGCAGCGTAGGAGGGTCCCGGTCCGGGGAGCTGTTTTTT. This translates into CASSVGGSRSGELFF.

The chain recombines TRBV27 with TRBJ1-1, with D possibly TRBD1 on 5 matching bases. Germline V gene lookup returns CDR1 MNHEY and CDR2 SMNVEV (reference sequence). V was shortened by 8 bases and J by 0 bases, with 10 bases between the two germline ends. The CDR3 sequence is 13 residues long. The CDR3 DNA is TGTGCCAGCGTGGGGGGAATGAACACTGAAGCTTTCTTT. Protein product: CASVGGMNTEAFF.

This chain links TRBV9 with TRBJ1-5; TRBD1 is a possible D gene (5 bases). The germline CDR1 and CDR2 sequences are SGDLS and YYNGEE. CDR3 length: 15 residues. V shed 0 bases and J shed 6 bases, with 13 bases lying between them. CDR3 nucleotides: TGTGCCAGCAGCGTAGGGGCAGGGTCGGTTCAGCCCCAGCATTTT. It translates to CASSVGAGSVQPQHF.

The chain's CDR3 is CASSKLWLDATNEKLFF. CDR3 bases: TGTGCCAGCAGTAAGTTGTGGTTAGATGCAACTAATGAAAAACTGTTTTTT. The chain is built from TRBV7-9 and TRBJ1-4; D ambiguous. The ends were cut back, 6 bases at V and 0 bases at J, with 17 bases in the middle. CDR1 is SEHNR and CDR2 is FQNEAQ in the germline V gene (reference sequence). CDR3 length equals 17 residues.

The CDR3 sequence: CASRPRASSYNEQFF. The CDR3 region has the DNA TGTGCCAGCCGCCCCCGGGCGAGCTCCTACAATGAGCAGTTCTTC. The chain recombines TRBV27 with TRBJ2-1; D gene ambiguous. In germline, CDR1 is MNHEY, CDR2 SMNVEV (reference sequence). V was shortened by 8 bases and J by 0 bases, with 14 bases between the two germline ends. The CDR3 spans 15 residues.

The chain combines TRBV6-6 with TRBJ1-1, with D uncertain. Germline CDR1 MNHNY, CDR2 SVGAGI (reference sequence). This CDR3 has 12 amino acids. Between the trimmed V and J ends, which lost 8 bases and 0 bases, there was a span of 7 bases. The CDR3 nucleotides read TGTGCCAGCGCGGTGATGAACACTGAAGCTTTCTTT. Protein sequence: CASAVMNTEAFF.

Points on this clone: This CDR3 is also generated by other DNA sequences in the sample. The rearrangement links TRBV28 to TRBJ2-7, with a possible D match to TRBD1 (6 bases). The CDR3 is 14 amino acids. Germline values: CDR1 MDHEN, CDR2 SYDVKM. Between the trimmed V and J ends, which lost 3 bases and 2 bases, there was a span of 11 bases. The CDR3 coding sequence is TGTGCCAGCAGTTTTGGGTCAGGGGCCTACGAGCAGTACTTC. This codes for CASSFGSGAYEQYF.

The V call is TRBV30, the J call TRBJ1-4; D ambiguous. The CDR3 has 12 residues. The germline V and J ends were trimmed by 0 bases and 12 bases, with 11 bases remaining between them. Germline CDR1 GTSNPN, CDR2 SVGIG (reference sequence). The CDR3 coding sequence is TGTGCCTGGAGTGTACTGCGGTCCCAACTGTTTTTT. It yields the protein CAWSVLRSQLFF.

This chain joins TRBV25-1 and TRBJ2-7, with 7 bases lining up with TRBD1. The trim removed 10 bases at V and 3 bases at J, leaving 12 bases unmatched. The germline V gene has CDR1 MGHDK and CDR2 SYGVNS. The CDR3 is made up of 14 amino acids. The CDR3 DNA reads TGTGCCACCCTGAAAAAGGACAGGCGCTACGAGCAGTACTTC. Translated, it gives CATLKKDRRYEQYF.

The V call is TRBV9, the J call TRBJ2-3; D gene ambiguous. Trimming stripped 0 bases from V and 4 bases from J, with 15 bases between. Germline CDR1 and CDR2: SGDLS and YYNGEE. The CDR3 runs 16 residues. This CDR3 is CASSVVVAAPPDTQYF. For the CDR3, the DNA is TGTGCCAGCAGCGTAGTGGTGGCCGCTCCCCCAGATACGCAGTATTTT. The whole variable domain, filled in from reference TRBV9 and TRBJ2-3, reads DSGVTQTPKHLITATGQRVTLRCSPRSGDLSVYWYQQSLDQGLQFLIQYYNGEERAKGNILERFSAQQFPDLHSELNLSSLELGDSALYFCASSVVVAAPPDTQYFGPGTRLTVL.